What follows are 21 T cell receptor beta chains derived from one specimen sequenced in a study of CD8+ T cells in alopecia areata (dated by TCRdb to 2016 to 2019). The library was built by means of the immunoSEQ multiplex PCR assay. RNA was extracted from all samples and reverse transcribed into cDNA as template for TCR sequencing. TCRdb retrieved this table from immuneACCESS and kept in-frame rearrangements only. Not all clones are present; in checked studies, unresolved V genes account for under half, and no reason is known for the remainder. This sample lists about 190,000 clones; roughly 60% were detected once. Over 1% of the sample is taken by the ten largest. The intended sense of this specimen's time point label: roughly 24 weeks on oral tofacitinib. The sample's treatment or condition label, decoded: oral pan-JAK inhibitor, 5-10 mg twice daily. The sequences come from CD4+ T cells sorted from blood, collected at week 24, from a patient treated with tofacitinib. Every receptor here comes from a human donor with alopecia areata.

V gene TRBV23-1 combines with J gene TRBJ1-5; D unresolved. TRBV23-1 qualifies as an ORF whose function is uncertain. V was trimmed by 6 bases and J by 0 bases, leaving 15 bases between them. This CDR3 contains 16 residues. As DNA, the CDR3 is TGCGCCAGCAGCCCCGTTTATGGCGATAGCAATCAGCCCCAGCATTTT. Translation gives CASSPVYGDSNQPQHF.

The V gene is TRBV6-5, the J gene TRBJ2-3; D is possibly TRBD2 (6 bases). The V and J ends lost 6 bases and 0 bases respectively, with 10 bases between them. Germline CDR1 is MNHEY and CDR2 is SVGAGI. CDR3 length equals 14 residues. The CDR3 DNA sequence: TGTGCCAGCAGACCGGGACTGAGCACAGATACGCAGTATTTT. Protein product: CASRPGLSTDTQYF.

This sequence joins TRBV29-1 and TRBJ1-1; tentative D call: TRBD1 (5 bases). V was shortened by 5 bases and J by 5 bases, with 15 bases between the two germline ends. The CDR3 sequence is 13 residues long. The V gene's germline CDR1 is SQVTM and CDR2 ANQGSEA. CDR3 in DNA: TGCAGCGTTTTCGCCACAGGCCCGACTGAAGCTTTCTTT. Encoded protein: CSVFATGPTEAFF.

This chain uses TRBV5-1 with TRBJ2-7, with TRBD1 identical over 9 bases. The germline gives CDR1 SGHRS, CDR2 YFSETQ. With 4 bases clipped from V and 5 bases from J, the junction kept 4 bases outside the gene matches. This CDR3 contains 13 residues. The CDR3 spells CASSLRDRDEQYF. The CDR3 region has the DNA TGCGCCAGCAGCCTCCGGGACAGGGACGAGCAGTACTTC.

The chain couples TRBV29-1 to TRBJ1-2; possibly TRBD1 for D (6 bases). This CDR3 has 11 amino acids. V was pared by 6 bases and J by 7 bases, with 12 bases between. CDR1 SQVTM and CDR2 ANQGSEA come from the germline V gene. The CDR3 here is CSVVQGSGYTF. CDR3 DNA: TGCAGCGTAGTACAGGGCTCTGGCTACACCTTC.

J is TRBJ2-3 and V is TRBV7-6; possibly TRBD1 or TRBD2 for D (5 bases each). The CDR3 covers 17 residues. V dropped 2 bases and J dropped 6 bases, with 21 bases sitting between them. Germline V gene lookup returns CDR1 SGHVS and CDR2 FNYEAQ. The CDR3 here is CASSLFNRGAAQDTQYF. DNA of the CDR3: TGTGCCAGCAGCTTATTTAATCGGGGCGCAGCACAGGATACGCAGTATTTT.

The rearrangement uses TRBV4-2 and TRBJ2-3; D ambiguous. V dropped 3 bases and J dropped 0 bases, with 19 bases sitting between them. This CDR3 is built from 18 residues. In germline, CDR1 is LGHNA, CDR2 YNFKEQ. CDR3 residues: CASSHPTTLDSSTDTQYF. CDR3 in DNA: TGTGCCAGCAGCCACCCAACGACCCTAGATTCTAGCACAGATACGCAGTATTTT.

The J gene is TRBJ2-1, the V gene TRBV30; D is possibly TRBD2 (6 bases). Germline CDR1 is GTSNPN and CDR2 is SVGIG (reference sequence). This CDR3 spans 13 amino acids. Trimming removed 3 bases at V and 7 bases at J, with 13 bases between. The CDR3 bases are TGTGCCTGGAGACCCCCCGGGGGTAATGAGCAGTTCTTC. Amino acid sequence: CAWRPPGGNEQFF.

V gene TRBV7-2 combines with J gene TRBJ1-5, with unresolved D. Trimming took off 6 bases at V and 11 bases at J, with 14 bases between the two ends. The germline CDR1 and CDR2 sequences are SGHTA and FQGNSA. This CDR3 is 12 amino acids long. The CDR3 DNA sequence: TGTGCCAGCAGTTTGGGAAGTAGAGCCCAGCATTTT. It is translated as CASSLGSRAQHF.

The rearrangement links TRBV18 to TRBJ2-5; TRBD2 aligns across 14 bases. Per the germline V gene, CDR1 is KGHSH and CDR2 is LQKENI. Trimming at V came to 4 bases and at J to 0 bases, leaving 4 bases not matched to a gene. The CDR3 contains 17 residues. CDR3: CASSRTSGGKYQETQYF. The DNA of the CDR3 is TGTGCCAGCTCACGGACTAGCGGGGGGAAGTACCAAGAGACCCAGTACTTC.

The chain joins TRBV7-2 to TRBJ1-1; D gene ambiguous. Trimming shortened V by 1 base and J by 3 bases, and 0 bases separated the two germline ends. The CDR3 sequence is 11 residues long. Germline CDR1 reads SGHTA; CDR2 reads FQGNSA. Here the CDR3 reads CASSLDTEAFF. The CDR3 nucleotides read TGTGCCAGCAGCTTAGACACTGAAGCTTTCTTT.

V gene TRBV29-1 combines with J gene TRBJ1-2; unclear D gene. V lost 4 bases, J lost 1 base, and 10 bases lay in between. The germline V gene has CDR1 SQVTM and CDR2 ANQGSEA. The CDR3 is 13 amino acids. The CDR3 bases are TGCAGCGTTGTCAAAGAAGATAACTATGGCTACACCTTC. Protein: CSVVKEDNYGYTF.

V gene TRBV11-2 combines with J gene TRBJ2-7, with TRBD1 identical over 8 bases. CDR3 size: 13 residues. J gave up 6 bases and V 5 bases, and 6 bases lay outside the gene matches. The germline V gene has CDR1 SGHAT and CDR2 FQNNGV. The CDR3 region has the DNA TGTGCCAGCAGCCGGACAGGGAACGGCGAGCAGTACTTC. Amino acid sequence: CASSRTGNGEQYF.

This clone was picked up a small number of times. This chain joins TRBV18 and TRBJ2-7; D is perhaps TRBD2 (5 bases). Germline values: CDR1 KGHSH, CDR2 LQKENI. The CDR3 spans 13 residues. Trimming removed 2 bases from V and 6 bases from J, with 11 bases in between. The CDR3 DNA follows: TGTGCCAGCTCACCATCGGGGATGGGCGAGCAGTACTTC. It translates to CASSPSGMGEQYF.

This clone was seen a single time. This chain joins TRBV27 and TRBJ1-5, with a weak D call TRBD1 (5 bases). The CDR3 covers 17 residues. V dropped 5 bases and J dropped 7 bases, with 24 bases sitting between them. Germline CDR1 MNHEY, CDR2 SMNVEV (reference sequence). Here the CDR3 reads CASSPTAGLQTGQPQHF. CDR3 nucleotide sequence: TGTGCCAGCAGTCCCACCGCGGGACTCCAGACTGGGCAGCCCCAGCATTTT.

The chain uses TRBV4-3 and TRBJ1-5; D is possibly TRBD1 (5 bases). CDR3 size: 15 residues. V was shortened by 4 bases and J by 0 bases, with 10 bases between the two germline ends. CDR1 LGHNA and CDR2 YSLEER come from the germline V gene. The CDR3 loop reads CASSPTENSNQPQHF. The CDR3 nucleotides read TGCGCCAGCAGCCCGACAGAGAATAGCAATCAGCCCCAGCATTTT.

The chain joins TRBV11-2 to TRBJ2-5; 7 nucleotides match TRBD1. The CDR3 is 13 amino acids. With 5 bases clipped from V and 3 bases from J, the junction kept 3 bases outside the gene matches. Germline V gene sequence: CDR1 SGHAT, CDR2 FQNNGV. This CDR3 reads CASSPGQKETQYF. CDR3 coding DNA: TGTGCCAGCAGCCCGGGACAGAAAGAGACCCAGTACTTC.

The chain couples TRBV14 to TRBJ2-4, with D uncertain. V lost 2 bases to trimming and J lost 4 bases, with 9 bases between them. Germline CDR1 SGHDN, CDR2 FVKESK. The length of the CDR3 is 14 residues. CDR3 nucleotide sequence: TGTGCCAGCAGCCAATTGGGCCTTAAAAACATTCAGTACTTC. It yields the protein CASSQLGLKNIQYF.

This chain uses TRBV15 with TRBJ2-2; 7 bases map to TRBD2. With V trimmed by 3 bases and J by 0 bases, 1 base remained unmatched. CDR1 LNHNV and CDR2 YYDKDF come from the germline V gene (reference sequence). CDR3 length: 15 amino acids. The CDR3 loop reads CATSRGLPNTGELFF. The DNA for the CDR3 is TGTGCCACCAGCAGGGGACTACCGAACACCGGGGAGCTGTTTTTT.

This clone was found once. V and J are TRBV9 and TRBJ1-4, with D possibly TRBD1 on 6 matching bases. The ends were cut back, 1 base at V and 5 bases at J, with 12 bases in the middle. Per germline, CDR1 SGDLS and CDR2 YYNGEE. This CDR3 has 15 amino acids. This chain's CDR3 is CASSVTGQLNEKLFF. CDR3 in DNA: TGTGCCAGCAGCGTAACCGGACAGCTAAATGAAAAACTGTTTTTT.

V usage is TRBV25-1 and J usage is TRBJ1-2; D is ambiguous. Germline-derived CDR1 and CDR2 are MGHDK and SYGVNS. The ends were cut back, 3 bases at V and 1 base at J, with 3 bases in the middle. CDR3 length: 12 residues. The CDR3 sequence is CASSDSNYGYTF. The CDR3 DNA sequence: TGTGCCAGCAGTGATAGTAACTATGGCTACACCTTC.